This is a list of T cell receptor beta chains from one sample in a study of T-cell memory formation after mild COVID-19. TCRdb redid the calling of the 5' RACE reads with MiXCR, one entry per CDR3 protein. The profile covers about 400,000 distinct CDR3 sequences, with 14% appearing a single time and 22% taken by the ten largest. Sequencing was performed on PBMCs or a T cell subset sorted from them (not recorded which). These TCRs come from a man aged 18-30 years who had mild COVID-19 (a few samples of this study predate the infection). Cell type and time point are not known. Both conserved end residues are part of each CDR3. A D gene is named only where the DNA matches it firmly. For some rows the clone size is stated as once, few or many, or as a class when expanded; others skip it.

v_gene: TRBV7-8
j_gene: TRBJ2-3
d_gene: TRBD2
len: 16
abundance: few
CDR3nt: TGTGCCAGCAGCTTAGGGCCGGGACTAGGCACAGATACGCAGTATTTT
CDR3aa: CASSLGPGLGTDTQYF

v_gene: TRBV12-3/TRBV12-4
j_gene: TRBJ1-5
d_gene: .
len: 16
abundance: .
CDR3nt: TGTGCCAGCAGCGATATTCAGGGTCTCAGCAATCAGCCCCAGCATTTT
CDR3aa: CASSDIQGLSNQPQHF

v_gene: TRBV2
j_gene: TRBJ1-2
d_gene: TRBD1
len: 14
abundance: few
CDR3nt: TGTGCCAGCAGTCTACGAGACAGGGACTATGGCTACACCTTC
CDR3aa: CASSLRDRDYGYTF

v_gene: TRBV6-5
j_gene: TRBJ2-3
d_gene: .
len: 15
abundance: .
CDR3nt: TGTGCCACTCGCCGAGATTTTTCTAGCACAGATACGCAGTATTTT
CDR3aa: CATRRDFSSTDTQYF

v_gene: TRBV6-5
j_gene: TRBJ1-1
d_gene: .
len: 10
abundance: .
CDR3nt: TGTGCCAGCGGGTACACTGAAGCTTTCTTT
CDR3aa: CASGYTEAFF

v_gene: TRBV12-3/TRBV12-4
j_gene: TRBJ2-3
d_gene: .
len: 14
abundance: many
CDR3nt: TGTGCCAGCAGTCCCCGCCGGAGGGCAGATACGCAGTATTTT
CDR3aa: CASSPRRRADTQYF

v_gene: TRBV20-1
j_gene: TRBJ2-2
d_gene: TRBD2
len: 15
abundance: few
CDR3nt: TGCAGTGCTAGAGAGCGCGGGGGATACACCGGGGAGCTGTTTTTT
CDR3aa: CSARERGGYTGELFF

v_gene: TRBV23-1
j_gene: TRBJ1-1
d_gene: TRBD1
len: 17
abundance: once
CDR3nt: TGCGCCAGCAGTCGTTCACCGGGACAGGGGTCGAACACTGAAGCTTTCTTT
CDR3aa: CASSRSPGQGSNTEAFF

v_gene: TRBV7-6
j_gene: TRBJ2-6
d_gene: .
len: 19
abundance: .
CDR3nt: TGTGCCAGCAGCTTAAGAAGGCAGGGCCCCGAGTATGGGGCCAACGTCCTGACTTTC
CDR3aa: CASSLRRQGPEYGANVLTF

v_gene: TRBV5-1
j_gene: TRBJ1-2
d_gene: .
len: 13
abundance: .
CDR3nt: TGCGCCAGCAGCCCCACTAGGGGTTATGGCTACACCTTC
CDR3aa: CASSPTRGYGYTF

v_gene: TRBV6-2/TRBV6-3
j_gene: TRBJ2-1
d_gene: TRBD2
len: 15
abundance: .
CDR3nt: TGTGCCAGCAGTTACATGGCCCTTAGCGGGGGGGACGGGTTCTTC
CDR3aa: CASSYMALSGGDGFF

v_gene: TRBV5-6
j_gene: TRBJ2-2
d_gene: .
len: 14
abundance: few
CDR3nt: TGTGCCAGCAGCTTCTCAATGAACACCGGGGAGCTGTTTTTT
CDR3aa: CASSFSMNTGELFF

v_gene: TRBV24-1
j_gene: TRBJ2-1
d_gene: TRBD2
len: 15
abundance: few
CDR3nt: TGTGCCACCAGTGACTTACGAGCGGGGGGCGGTGAGCAGTTCTTC
CDR3aa: CATSDLRAGGGEQFF

v_gene: TRBV28
j_gene: TRBJ2-5
d_gene: .
len: 13
abundance: few
CDR3nt: TGTTCCAGCAGTTTAGACCAGGAAGAGACCCAGTACTTC
CDR3aa: CSSSLDQEETQYF

v_gene: TRBV12-3/TRBV12-4
j_gene: TRBJ2-2
d_gene: TRBD1
len: 15
abundance: .
CDR3nt: TGTGCCAGCAGTTTCGTAGGGGGCAGCACCGGGGAGCTGTTTTTT
CDR3aa: CASSFVGGSTGELFF

v_gene: TRBV27
j_gene: TRBJ1-2
d_gene: TRBD1
len: 15
abundance: few
CDR3nt: TGTGCCAGCAGTTACAGGAGTCAGGGGGGCTATGGCTACACCTTC
CDR3aa: CASSYRSQGGYGYTF

v_gene: TRBV7-6
j_gene: TRBJ2-6
d_gene: .
len: 16
abundance: once
CDR3nt: TGTGCCAGCAGCTCCCTCGGGGCTGCTGGGGCCAACGTCCTGACTTTC
CDR3aa: CASSSLGAAGANVLTF

v_gene: TRBV9
j_gene: TRBJ1-1
d_gene: .
len: 14
abundance: few
CDR3nt: TGTGCCAGCAGCGTAGGGCAGGGTGGCACTGAAGCTTTCTTT
CDR3aa: CASSVGQGGTEAFF

v_gene: TRBV29-1
j_gene: TRBJ2-1
d_gene: .
len: 10
abundance: .
CDR3nt: TGCAGCGTTGCAGAGGGGTTCCAGTTCTTC
CDR3aa: CSVAEGFQFF

v_gene: TRBV12-3/TRBV12-4
j_gene: TRBJ1-2
d_gene: .
len: 14
abundance: .
CDR3nt: TGTGCCAGCAGTTTAGATTTGGCTAACTATGGCTACACCTTC
CDR3aa: CASSLDLANYGYTF

v_gene: TRBV5-5
j_gene: TRBJ1-2
d_gene: TRBD1
len: 13
abundance: many
CDR3nt: TGTGCCAGCATGGGGACAGATAACTATGGCTACACCTTC
CDR3aa: CASMGTDNYGYTF

v_gene: TRBV10-3
j_gene: TRBJ1-1
d_gene: .
len: 13
abundance: .
CDR3nt: TGTGCCATCAGAGGGGGTAAGAACACTGAAGCTTTCTTT
CDR3aa: CAIRGGKNTEAFF

v_gene: TRBV7-2
j_gene: TRBJ2-3
d_gene: .
len: 15
abundance: .
CDR3nt: TGTGCCAGCAGCTTATCCCGGGAAAGCACAGATACGCAGTATTTT
CDR3aa: CASSLSRESTDTQYF

v_gene: TRBV18
j_gene: TRBJ2-2
d_gene: TRBD2
len: 16
abundance: .
CDR3nt: TGTGCCAGCTCACCACCGCGGGGGGAGAACACCGGGGAGCTGTTTTTT
CDR3aa: CASSPPRGENTGELFF

v_gene: TRBV20-1
j_gene: TRBJ1-1
d_gene: .
len: 12
abundance: many
CDR3nt: TGCAGTGTAAACCCAGGGGTCACTGAAGCTTTCTTT
CDR3aa: CSVNPGVTEAFF

v_gene: TRBV11-2
j_gene: TRBJ2-5
d_gene: TRBD1
len: 15
abundance: many
CDR3nt: TGTGCCAGCAGCCGGGGACAGGGGGCGGGGGAGACCCAGTACTTC
CDR3aa: CASSRGQGAGETQYF

v_gene: TRBV13
j_gene: TRBJ1-5
d_gene: .
len: 17
abundance: .
CDR3nt: TGTGCCAGCAGCTTAGGCATACAGGGACCGAGTAATCAGCCCCAGCATTTT
CDR3aa: CASSLGIQGPSNQPQHF

v_gene: TRBV6-5
j_gene: TRBJ1-6
d_gene: TRBD1
len: 16
abundance: .
CDR3nt: TGTGCCAGCAGACCCTCCGGACAGGGAAATAATTCACCCCTCCACTTT
CDR3aa: CASRPSGQGNNSPLHF

v_gene: TRBV30
j_gene: TRBJ2-1
d_gene: .
len: 13
abundance: .
CDR3nt: TGTGCCTCTCTAAGGGAGATCGGCCATGAGCAGTTCTTC
CDR3aa: CASLREIGHEQFF

v_gene: TRBV20-1
j_gene: TRBJ2-4
d_gene: .
len: 13
abundance: many
CDR3nt: TGCAGTGGGAAGGCAGGGCCAAAAAACATTCAGTACTTC
CDR3aa: CSGKAGPKNIQYF